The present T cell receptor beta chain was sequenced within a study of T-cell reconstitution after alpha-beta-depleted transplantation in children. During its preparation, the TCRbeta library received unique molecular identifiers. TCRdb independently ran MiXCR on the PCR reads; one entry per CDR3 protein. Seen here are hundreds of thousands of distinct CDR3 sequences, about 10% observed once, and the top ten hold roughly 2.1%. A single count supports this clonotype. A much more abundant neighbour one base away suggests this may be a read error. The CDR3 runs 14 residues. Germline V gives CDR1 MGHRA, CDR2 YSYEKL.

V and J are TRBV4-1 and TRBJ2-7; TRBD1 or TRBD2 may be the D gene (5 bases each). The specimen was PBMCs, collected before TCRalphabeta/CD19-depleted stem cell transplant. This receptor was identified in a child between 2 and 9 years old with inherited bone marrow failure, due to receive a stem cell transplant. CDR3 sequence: CASSQGTENVEHYF. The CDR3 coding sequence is TGCGCCAGCAGCCAGGGGACGGAGAACGTCGAGCACTACTTC.